This T cell receptor beta chain was captured by sequencing in a study of T cell responses to AZD1222 COVID-19 vaccine. Germline V lookup: CDR1 MNHNY, CDR2 SVGAGI (reference sequence). V lost 5 bases, J lost 2 bases, and 22 bases lay in between. The CDR3 contains 17 residues. Clones were sequenced by immunoSEQ multiplex PCR, and TCRdb holds only the in-frame ones, with some missing. The table includes about 120,000 clones, about 92% detected once. This clonotype was obtained from an adult who received the AZD1222 COVID-19 vaccine. The sequencing here drew on peripheral blood, taken 28 days after the second AZD1222 dose. V is TRBV6-6 and J is TRBJ2-7; D perhaps matches TRBD1 (6 bases). CDR3 nucleotides: TGTGCCAGCAGTCTCTTCGACCCGGGACATCGTACCTACGAGCAGTACTTC. Its translation is CASSLFDPGHRTYEQYF.